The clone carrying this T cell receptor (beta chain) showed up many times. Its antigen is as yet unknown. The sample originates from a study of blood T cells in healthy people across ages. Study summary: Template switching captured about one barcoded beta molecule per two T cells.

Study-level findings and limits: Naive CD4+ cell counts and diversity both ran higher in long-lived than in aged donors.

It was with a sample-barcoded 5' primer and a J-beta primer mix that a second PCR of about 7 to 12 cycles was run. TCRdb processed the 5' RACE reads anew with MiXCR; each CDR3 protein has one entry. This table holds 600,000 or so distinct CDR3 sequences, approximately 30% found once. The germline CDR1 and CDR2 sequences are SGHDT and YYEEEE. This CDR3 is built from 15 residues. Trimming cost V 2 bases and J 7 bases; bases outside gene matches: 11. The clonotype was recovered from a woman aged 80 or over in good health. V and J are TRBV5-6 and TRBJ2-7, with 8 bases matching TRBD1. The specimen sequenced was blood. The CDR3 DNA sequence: TGTGCCAGCAGCTTCCCAGGACAGGGTTCTGAGGAGCAGTACTTC. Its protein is CASSFPGQGSEEQYF.